This T cell receptor beta chain emerged from a study of cytomegalovirus exposure and HLA in healthy donors. Primers included in the PCR were 60 Vbeta and 13 Jbeta primers. The repertoire was sequenced with immunoSEQ multiplex PCR; TCRdb's copy has only in-frame clones and lacks some. The sample yields approximately 210,000 clones, around 80% seen once. Concerning this clone itself: Antigen specificity is unknown.

The germline gives CDR1 SGHDT, CDR2 YYEEEE. The V end was cut by 4 bases, the J end by 8 bases, with 18 bases between. This CDR3 region has 15 residues. Study results and caveats: In vitro, a few CMV-associated chains proved specific for CMV antigens. Earlier results showed most TCR beta V segments being productive about 87% or about 30% of the time. A list of more than 150 TCR beta chains associated with cytomegalovirus was given. As a later analysis revealed, most CMV-associated TCR beta chains appeared HLA-restricted.

This sequence joins TRBV5-6 and TRBJ1-4; tentative D call: TRBD1 (6 bases). This clonotype was obtained from a man aged 35 to 55 in good health and CMV-seropositive. Sequenced: PBMCs. The CDR3: CASSSPGVEEEKLFF. The CDR3 DNA is TGTGCCAGCAGCAGCCCAGGGGTGGAGGAAGAAAAACTGTTTTTT.